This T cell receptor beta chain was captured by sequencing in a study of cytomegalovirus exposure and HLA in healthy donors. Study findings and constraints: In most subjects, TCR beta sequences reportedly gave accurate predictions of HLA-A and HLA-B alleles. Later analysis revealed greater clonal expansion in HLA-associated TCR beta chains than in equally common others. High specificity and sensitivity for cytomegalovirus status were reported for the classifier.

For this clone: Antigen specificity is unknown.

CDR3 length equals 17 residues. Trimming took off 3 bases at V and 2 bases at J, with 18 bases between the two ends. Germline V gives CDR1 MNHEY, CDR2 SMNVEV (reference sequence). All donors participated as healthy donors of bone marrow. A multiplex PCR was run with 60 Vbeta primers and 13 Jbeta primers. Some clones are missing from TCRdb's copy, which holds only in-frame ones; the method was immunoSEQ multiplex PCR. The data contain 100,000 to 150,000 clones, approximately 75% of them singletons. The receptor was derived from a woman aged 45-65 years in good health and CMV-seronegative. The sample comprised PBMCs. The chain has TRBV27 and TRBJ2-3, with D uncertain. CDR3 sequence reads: CASSFGPIRWNTDTQYF. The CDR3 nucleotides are TGTGCCAGCAGTTTTGGCCCAATCAGGTGGAACACAGATACGCAGTATTTT.